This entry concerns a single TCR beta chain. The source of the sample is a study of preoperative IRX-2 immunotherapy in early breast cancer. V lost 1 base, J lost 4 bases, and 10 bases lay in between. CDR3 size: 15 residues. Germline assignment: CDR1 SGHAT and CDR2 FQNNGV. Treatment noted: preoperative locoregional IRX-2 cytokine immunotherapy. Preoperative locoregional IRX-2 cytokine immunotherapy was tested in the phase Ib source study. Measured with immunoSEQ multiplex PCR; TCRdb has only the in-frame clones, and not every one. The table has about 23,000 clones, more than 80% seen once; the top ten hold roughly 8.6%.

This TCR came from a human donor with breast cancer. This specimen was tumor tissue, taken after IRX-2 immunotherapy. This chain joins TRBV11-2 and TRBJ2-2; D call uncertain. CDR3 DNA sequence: TGTGCCAGCAGCTTAGTGGTGGCTTTCACCGGGGAGCTGTTTTTT. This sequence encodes CASSLVVAFTGELFF.